This TCR beta chain was observed in a study of T-cell memory formation after mild COVID-19 (dated by TCRdb to about 2021). Notes on the research overall: TCR sequence clusters from the two donors were largely donor specific. Two young, previously healthy adult volunteers, one female and one male, were included in the cohort. In two donors, T-cell clones that expanded and contracted after mild COVID-19 were followed by sequencing TCRalpha and TCRbeta repertoires longitudinally.

This clonotype came up a few times. Its antigen remains unidentified. No quality values exist for individual bases; no much larger clone is one base distant. CDR1 and CDR2, per the germline V gene (reference sequence), are MNHEY and SMNVEV. The CDR3 covers 16 residues, taking in both the cysteine and the phenylalanine. The retained sequence is limited to the CDR3, 48 bases, with the frame set at the first base. V is shortened by 1 base, J by 2 bases, and the region joining them spans 15 bases. The run used an Illumina NovaSeq 6000. Using 5'RACE with constant-segment primers, TCRalpha and TCRbeta cDNA libraries were constructed, with sample barcodes and unique molecular identifiers added in the process. RNA was extracted from every sample with Trizol reagent. Amplification of the libraries took two PCR steps, and the second step added a second sample barcode plus Illumina TruSeq adapters. Sequencing of the libraries was done on an Illumina NovaSeq, producing 2 x 150 bp paired-end reads. Per the authors' processing: Reads were demultiplexed and collapsed into UMI-guided consensus sequences with migec v1.2.7. Using mixcr v2.1.11, UMI consensuses were aligned to TRA and TRB V and J templates and then assembled into clonotypes. A clonotype was counted as expanded or contracted only when both edgeR and NoisET called the clonotype significant, with the noise models trained on biological replicates. For edgeR calls, the thresholds were a false discovery rate-adjusted p below 0.01 and a log2 fold-change of 1. PCA with hierarchical clustering of max-normalized trajectories of the 1000 most abundant clonotypes was used as exploratory dynamics analysis. Separately sequenced CD4+ and CD8+ repertoires were used to assign the CD4 or CD8 phenotype of responding clones. TCRdb handled the public reads itself, with Q25 trimming in fastp and clone calling in MiXCR, and kept productive beta chains. Each entry merges the rows of one CDR3 protein and shows their most common DNA and genes. TCRdb's processing, not the authors', yielded these V and J calls. This sample has 470,000 or so distinct CDR3 sequences in its table, and around a quarter of those were observed once. Together, the top ten hold under 15% of the sample.

Ficoll-Paque density gradient centrifugation was used to isolate PBMCs. The paper as a whole reports these results and caveats: Only a couple of mild cases were covered by the study, and larger cohorts that include severe cases with pre-infection samples were considered necessary. From day 15 to 85, contracting clones showed balanced CD4/CD8 phenotypes, whereas a second wave of clones that expanded from day 15 to 37 leaned towards CD4+. The detection of some responding clones in pre-infection memory suggests that pre-existing cross-reactive memory T cells joined the SARS-CoV-2 response. Contracting CD4+ clones were located mainly in the CM and EM memory subsets, whereas CD8+ clones were found to be enriched in EMRA. SARS-CoV-2 specificity of the second-wave clones peaking on day 37 was not confirmed.

The chain is encoded by TRBV27 joined to TRBJ2-7; the D gene is perhaps TRBD2, on 5 matching bases. Sequencing used PBMCs or a T cell subset sorted from them (not recorded which). This TCR derives from an adult woman who had mild COVID-19 (a few samples of this study predate the infection). The sample titles of this study are shuffled in the database, so cell type and time point are left out; the donor was told from shared clones. The CDR3 is CASSLYSVGSTYEQYF. The nucleotide sequence reads as follows: TGTGCCAGCAGTTTATACTCGGTTGGGAGCACCTACGAGCAGTACTTC.